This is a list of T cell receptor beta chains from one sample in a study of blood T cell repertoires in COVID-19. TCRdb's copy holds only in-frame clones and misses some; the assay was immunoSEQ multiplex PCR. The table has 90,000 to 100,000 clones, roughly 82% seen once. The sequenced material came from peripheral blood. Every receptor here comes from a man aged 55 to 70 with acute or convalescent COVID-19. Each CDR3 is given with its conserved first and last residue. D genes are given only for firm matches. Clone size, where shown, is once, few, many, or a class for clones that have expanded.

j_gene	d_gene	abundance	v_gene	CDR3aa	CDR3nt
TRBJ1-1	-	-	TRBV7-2	CASSAATGPPFSGTEAFF	TGTGCCAGCAGCGCAGCAACAGGGCCCCCCTTTTCGGGCACTGAAGCTTTCTTT
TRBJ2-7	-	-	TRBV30	CAWSAGTSNSYEQYF	TGTGCCTGGAGCGCGGGGACTTCCAACTCCTACGAGCAGTACTTC
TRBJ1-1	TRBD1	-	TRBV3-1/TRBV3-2	CASSQYTGARNTEAFF	TGTGCCAGCAGCCAATATACAGGGGCTAGGAACACTGAAGCTTTCTTT
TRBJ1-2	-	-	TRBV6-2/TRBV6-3	CASSYSWDYTTNYGYTF	TGTGCCAGCAGTTACAGCTGGGACTATACGACTAACTATGGCTACACCTTC
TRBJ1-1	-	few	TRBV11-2	CASSLQANTEAFF	TGTGCCAGCAGCTTACAGGCGAACACTGAAGCTTTCTTT
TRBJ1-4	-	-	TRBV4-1	CASSQGYGEKLFF	TGCGCCAGCAGCCAAGGATACGGGGAAAAACTGTTTTTT
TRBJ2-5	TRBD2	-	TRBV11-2	CASSLGLAGVQETQYF	TGTGCCAGCAGCTTAGGACTAGCGGGGGTTCAAGAGACCCAGTACTTC
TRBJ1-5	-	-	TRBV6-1	CASSEDPQEGQPQHF	TGTGCCAGCAGTGAAGACCCCCAAGAGGGACAGCCCCAGCATTTT
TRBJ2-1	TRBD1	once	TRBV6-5	CASSSSRTGAYNEQFF	TGTGCCAGCAGTTCCTCGAGGACAGGGGCTTACAATGAGCAGTTCTTC
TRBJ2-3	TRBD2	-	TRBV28	CASSSGGWTDTQYF	TGTGCCAGCAGTTCGGGGGGGTGGACAGATACGCAGTATTTT
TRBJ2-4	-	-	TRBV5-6	CASSSGTRWDLAKNIQYF	TGTGCCAGCAGCTCCGGGACAAGGTGGGACCTAGCCAAAAACATTCAGTACTTC
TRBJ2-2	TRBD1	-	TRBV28	CASSLWGQGSGELFF	TGTGCCAGCAGTTTATGGGGACAGGGGAGCGGGGAGCTGTTTTTT
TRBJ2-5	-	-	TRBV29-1	CSVPVAPQETQYF	TGCAGCGTTCCCGTGGCCCCCCAAGAGACCCAGTACTTC
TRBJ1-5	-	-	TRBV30	CAWSRAGNQPQHF	TGTGCCTGGAGTAGGGCGGGTAATCAGCCCCAGCATTTT